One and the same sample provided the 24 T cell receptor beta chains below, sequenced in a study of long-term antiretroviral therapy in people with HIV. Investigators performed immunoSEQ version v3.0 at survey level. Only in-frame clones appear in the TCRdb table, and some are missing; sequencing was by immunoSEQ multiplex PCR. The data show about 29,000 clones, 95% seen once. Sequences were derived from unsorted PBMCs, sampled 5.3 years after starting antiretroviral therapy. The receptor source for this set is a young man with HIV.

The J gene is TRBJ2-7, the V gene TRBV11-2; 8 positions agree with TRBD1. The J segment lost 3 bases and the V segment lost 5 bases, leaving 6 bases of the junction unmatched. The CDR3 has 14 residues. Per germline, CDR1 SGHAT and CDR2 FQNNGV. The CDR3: CASSAGQGHYEQYF. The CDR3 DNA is TGTGCCAGCAGCGCAGGACAGGGACACTACGAGCAGTACTTC.

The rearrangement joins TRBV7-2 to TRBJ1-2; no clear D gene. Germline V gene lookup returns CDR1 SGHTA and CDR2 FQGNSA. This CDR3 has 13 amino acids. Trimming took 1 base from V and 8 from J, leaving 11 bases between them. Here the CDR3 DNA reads TGTGCCAGCAGCTTAGGTTGGGAGCGGGGCTACACCTTC. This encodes CASSLGWERGYTF.

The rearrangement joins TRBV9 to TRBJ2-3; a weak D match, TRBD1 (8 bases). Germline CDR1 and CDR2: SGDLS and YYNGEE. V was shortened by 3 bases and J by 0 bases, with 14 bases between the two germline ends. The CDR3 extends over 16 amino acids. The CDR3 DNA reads TGTGCCAGCAGCGCCACAGGGGGGGCTAGCACAGATACGCAGTATTTT. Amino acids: CASSATGGASTDTQYF.

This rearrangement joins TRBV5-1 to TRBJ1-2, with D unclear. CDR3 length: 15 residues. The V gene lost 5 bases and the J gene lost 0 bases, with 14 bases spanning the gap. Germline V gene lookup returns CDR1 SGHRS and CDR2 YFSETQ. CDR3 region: CASRDLADANYGYTF. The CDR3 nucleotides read TGCGCCAGCAGGGACCTAGCAGACGCTAACTATGGCTACACCTTC.

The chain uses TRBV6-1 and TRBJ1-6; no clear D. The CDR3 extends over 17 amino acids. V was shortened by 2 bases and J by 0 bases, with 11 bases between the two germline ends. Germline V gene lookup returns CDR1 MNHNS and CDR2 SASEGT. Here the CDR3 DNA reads TGTGCCAGCAGTGAACGAGTGTCGGGCTCCTATAATTCACCCCTCCACTTT. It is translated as CASSERVSGSYNSPLHF.

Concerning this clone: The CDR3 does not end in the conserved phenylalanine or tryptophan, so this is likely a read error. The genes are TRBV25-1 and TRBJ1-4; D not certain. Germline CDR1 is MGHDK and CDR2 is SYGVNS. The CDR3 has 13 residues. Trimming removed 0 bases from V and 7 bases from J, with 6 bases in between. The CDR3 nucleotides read TGTGCCAGCAGTGAATATCTAGGTGAAAAACTGTTTTAT. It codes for CASSEYLGEKLFY.

The DNA for the CDR3 is TGTGCCAGCAGTTACGCGGATAGCTCTGGAAACACCATATATTTT. It specifies CASSYADSSGNTIYF. The gene calls are TRBV6-5 and TRBJ1-3; D gene uncertain. The CDR3 is 15 amino acids. Germline loops: CDR1 MNHEY, CDR2 SVGAGI. V was cut by 2 bases and J by 0 bases, with 8 bases left in between.

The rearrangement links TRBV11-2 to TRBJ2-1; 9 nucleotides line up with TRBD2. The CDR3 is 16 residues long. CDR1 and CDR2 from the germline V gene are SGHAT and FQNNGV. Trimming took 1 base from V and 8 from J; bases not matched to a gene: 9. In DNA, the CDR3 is TGTGCCAGCAGCTTAGTAGGCCAGCGGGGGGTTCATGAGCAGTTCTTC. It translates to CASSLVGQRGVHEQFF.

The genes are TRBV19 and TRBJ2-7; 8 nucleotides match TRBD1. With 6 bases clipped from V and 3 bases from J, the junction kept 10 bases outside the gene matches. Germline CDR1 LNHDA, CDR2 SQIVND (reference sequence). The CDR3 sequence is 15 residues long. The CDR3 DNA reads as TGTGCCAGTAGAGGAAGGACAGGGCGCATCTACGAGCAGTACTTC. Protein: CASRGRTGRIYEQYF.

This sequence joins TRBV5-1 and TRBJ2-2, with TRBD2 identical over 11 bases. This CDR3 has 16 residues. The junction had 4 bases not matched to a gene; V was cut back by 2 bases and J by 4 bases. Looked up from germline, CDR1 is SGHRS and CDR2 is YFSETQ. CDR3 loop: CASSFGLAGSTGELFF. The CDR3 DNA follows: TGCGCCAGCAGCTTTGGACTAGCGGGCTCCACCGGGGAGCTGTTTTTT.

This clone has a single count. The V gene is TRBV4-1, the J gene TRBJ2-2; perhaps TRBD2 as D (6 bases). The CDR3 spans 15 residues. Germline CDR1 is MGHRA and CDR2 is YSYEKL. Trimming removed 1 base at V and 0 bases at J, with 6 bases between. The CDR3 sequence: CASSQGLANTGELFF. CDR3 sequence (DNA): TGCGCCAGCAGCCAAGGACTAGCGAACACCGGGGAGCTGTTTTTT.

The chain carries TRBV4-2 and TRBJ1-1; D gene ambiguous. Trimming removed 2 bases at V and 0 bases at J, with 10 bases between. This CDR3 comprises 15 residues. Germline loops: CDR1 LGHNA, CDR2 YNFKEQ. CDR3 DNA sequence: TGTGCCAGCAGCCAAAATGGACGGATGAACACTGAAGCTTTCTTT. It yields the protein CASSQNGRMNTEAFF.

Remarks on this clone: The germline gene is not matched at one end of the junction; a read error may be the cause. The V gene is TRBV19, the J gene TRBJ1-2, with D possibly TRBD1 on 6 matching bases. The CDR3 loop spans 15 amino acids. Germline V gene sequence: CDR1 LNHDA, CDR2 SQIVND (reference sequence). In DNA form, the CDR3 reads TGTGCCAGTACTATAGGGCCAGGGGCGGGATATGGCTACACCTTC. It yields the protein CASTIGPGAGYGYTF. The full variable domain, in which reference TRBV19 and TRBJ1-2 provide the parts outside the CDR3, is DGGITQSPKYLFRKEGQNVTLSCEQNLNHDAMYWYRQDPGQGLRLIYYSQIVNDFQKGDIAEGYSVSREKKESFPLTVTSAQKNPTAFYLCASTIGPGAGYGYTFGSGTRLTVV.

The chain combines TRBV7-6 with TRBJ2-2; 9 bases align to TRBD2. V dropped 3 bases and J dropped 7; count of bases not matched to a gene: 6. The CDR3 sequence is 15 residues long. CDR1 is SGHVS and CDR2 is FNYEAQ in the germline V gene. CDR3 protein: CASSLSGGHGGELFF. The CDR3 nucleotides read TGTGCCAGCAGCTTGAGCGGGGGGCACGGCGGGGAGCTGTTTTTT.

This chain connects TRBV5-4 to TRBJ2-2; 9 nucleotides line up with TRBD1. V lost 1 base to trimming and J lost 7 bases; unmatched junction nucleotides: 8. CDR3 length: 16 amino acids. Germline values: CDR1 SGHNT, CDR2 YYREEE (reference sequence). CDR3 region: CASSLPGQGRSGELFF. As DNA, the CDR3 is TGTGCCAGCAGCTTGCCGGGACAGGGCCGAAGCGGGGAGCTGTTTTTT.

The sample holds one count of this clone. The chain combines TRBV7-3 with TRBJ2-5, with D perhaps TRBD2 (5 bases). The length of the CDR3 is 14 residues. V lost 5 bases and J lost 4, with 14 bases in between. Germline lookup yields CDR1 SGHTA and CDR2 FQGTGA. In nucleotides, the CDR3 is TGTGCCAGCAGCCCGGACGGCCGGGGAGAGACCCAGTACTTC. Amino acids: CASSPDGRGETQYF.

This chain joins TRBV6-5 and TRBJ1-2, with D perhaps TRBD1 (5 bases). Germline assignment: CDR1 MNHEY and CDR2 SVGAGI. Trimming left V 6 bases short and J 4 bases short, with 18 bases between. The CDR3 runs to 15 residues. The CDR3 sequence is CASSGGRGRSYGYTF. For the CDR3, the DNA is TGTGCCAGCAGCGGGGGTAGGGGCAGAAGCTATGGCTACACCTTC.

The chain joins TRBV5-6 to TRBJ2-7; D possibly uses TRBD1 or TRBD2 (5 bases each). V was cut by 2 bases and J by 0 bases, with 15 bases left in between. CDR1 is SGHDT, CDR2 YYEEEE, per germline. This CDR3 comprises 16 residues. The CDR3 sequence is CASSFLGTQSSYEQYF. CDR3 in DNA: TGTGCCAGCAGCTTCCTCGGGACCCAAAGCTCCTACGAGCAGTACTTC.

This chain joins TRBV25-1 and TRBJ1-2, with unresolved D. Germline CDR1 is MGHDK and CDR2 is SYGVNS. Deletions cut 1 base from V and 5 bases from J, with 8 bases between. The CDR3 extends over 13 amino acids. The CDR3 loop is CASSESAGYGYTF. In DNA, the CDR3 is TGTGCCAGCAGTGAATCCGCGGGTTATGGCTACACCTTC.

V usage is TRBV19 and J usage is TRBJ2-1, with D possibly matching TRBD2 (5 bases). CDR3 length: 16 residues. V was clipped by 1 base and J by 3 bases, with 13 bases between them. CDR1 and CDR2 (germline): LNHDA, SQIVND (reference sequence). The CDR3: CASSIGGGRIYNEQFF. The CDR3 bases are TGTGCCAGTAGTATAGGCGGCGGGCGAATCTACAATGAGCAGTTCTTC.

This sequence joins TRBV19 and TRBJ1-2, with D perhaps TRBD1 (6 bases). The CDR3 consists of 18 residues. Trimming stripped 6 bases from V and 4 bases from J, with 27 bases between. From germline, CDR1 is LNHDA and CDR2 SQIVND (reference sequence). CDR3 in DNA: TGTGCCAGTAGAGGCCCTATCGGGGGCAGGACGGAGCTCTATGGCTACACCTTC. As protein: CASRGPIGGRTELYGYTF.

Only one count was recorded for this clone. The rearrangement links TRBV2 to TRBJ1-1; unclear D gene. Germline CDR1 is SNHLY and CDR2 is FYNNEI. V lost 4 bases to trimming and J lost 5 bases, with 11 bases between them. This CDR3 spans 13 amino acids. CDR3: CASSVQAGTEAFF. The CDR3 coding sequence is TGTGCCAGCAGTGTGCAGGCGGGGACTGAAGCTTTCTTT. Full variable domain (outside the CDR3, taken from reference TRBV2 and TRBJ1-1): EPEVTQTPSHQVTQMGQEVILRCVPISNHLYFYWYRQILGQKVEFLVSFYNNEISEKSEIFDDQFSVERPDGSNFTLKIRSTKLEDSAMYFCASSVQAGTEAFFGQGTRLTVV.

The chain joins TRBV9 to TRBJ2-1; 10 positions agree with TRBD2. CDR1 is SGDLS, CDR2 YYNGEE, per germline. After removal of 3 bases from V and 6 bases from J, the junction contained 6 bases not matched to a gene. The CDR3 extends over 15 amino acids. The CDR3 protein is CASSDSGGAGNEQFF. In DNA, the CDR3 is TGTGCCAGCAGCGACAGCGGGGGGGCCGGCAATGAGCAGTTCTTC.

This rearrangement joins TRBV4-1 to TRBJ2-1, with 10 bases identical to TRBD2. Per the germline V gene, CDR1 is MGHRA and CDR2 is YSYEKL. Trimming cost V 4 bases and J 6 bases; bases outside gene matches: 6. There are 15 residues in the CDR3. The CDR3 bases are TGCGCCAGCAGCCTTTCTAGCGGGGGCCTCAATGAGCAGTTCTTC. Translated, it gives CASSLSSGGLNEQFF.